Following are 14 T cell receptor beta chains from one sample sequenced in a study of blood T cells in healthy people across ages. PCR was performed a second time for 7 to 11 cycles using a sample-barcoded 5' primer and a J-beta primer mix. TCRdb re-derived calls from the 5' RACE reads in MiXCR, one entry per CDR3 protein. The sample contains 850,000 to 950,000 distinct CDR3 sequences, roughly 26% of which appear only once. The specimen was blood. These receptors all come from a woman of 80 years or more in good health.

The chain joins TRBV19 to TRBJ2-2, with a tentative D call TRBD2 (5 bases). Germline CDR1 LNHDA, CDR2 SQIVND (reference sequence). The ends were cut back, 6 bases at V and 0 bases at J, with 11 bases in the middle. This CDR3 comprises 15 residues. The CDR3 DNA is TGTGCCAGTAGGATGGGAGCGACGAACACCGGGGAGCTGTTTTTT. This encodes CASRMGATNTGELFF.

This clonotype was detected only a few times. The chain links TRBV10-1 to TRBJ1-1, with D unresolved. The CDR3 length is 13 residues. Germline CDR1 is WNHNN and CDR2 is SYGVQD (reference sequence). The V end was cut by 5 bases, the J end by 6 bases, with 13 bases between. DNA of the CDR3: TGCGCCAGCAGTCCGGACCTAATTTCTGAAGCTTTCTTT. Protein sequence: CASSPDLISEAFF.

This clonotype has a handful of counts. This could be a read error, since a much larger clone is one nucleotide away. V gene TRBV7-2 combines with J gene TRBJ2-5, with 8 bases matching TRBD2. With V trimmed by 1 base and J by 11 bases, 21 bases remained unmatched. The CDR3 is made up of 18 amino acids. The germline gives CDR1 SGHTA, CDR2 FQGNSA. CDR3 DNA: TGTGCCAGCAGCTTAGAGAGGGCCGGGGGGGCCTTGTACAATGAGCAGTACTTC. Translated, it gives CASSLERAGGALYNEQYF. The variable domain in full, completed from reference TRBV7-2 and TRBJ2-5, reads GAGVSQSPSNKVTEKGKDVELRCDPISGHTALYWYRQSLGQGLEFLIYFQGNSAPDKSGLPSDRFSAERTGGSVSTLTIQRTQQEDSAVYLCASSLERAGGALYNEQYFGPGTRLLVL.

The rearrangement joins TRBV28 to TRBJ1-6; D gene ambiguous. CDR1 and CDR2 (germline): MDHEN, SYDVKM. V was cut by 7 bases and J by 8 bases, with 12 bases left in between. This CDR3 is built from 13 residues. The DNA of the CDR3 is TGTGCCAGCACCCCATTAGACTATTCACCCCTCCACTTT. It yields the protein CASTPLDYSPLHF.

The table lists this clonotype with a few counts. The V call is TRBV18, the J call TRBJ1-3; no clear D. CDR1 is KGHSH and CDR2 is LQKENI in the germline V gene. The CDR3 has 14 residues. V was trimmed by 1 base and J by 1 base, leaving 5 bases between them. DNA of the CDR3: TGTGCCAGCTCACCACAGGGATCTGGAAACACCATATATTTT. Amino acids: CASSPQGSGNTIYF.

This clonotype was seen repeatedly, ten times or more. The gene calls are TRBV7-2 and TRBJ2-5; 8 nucleotides agree with TRBD2. The V gene's germline CDR1 is SGHTA and CDR2 FQGNSA. The CDR3 contains 16 residues. V shed 3 bases and J 1 base; nucleotides not matched to a gene: 7. CDR3 DNA sequence: TGTGCCAGCAGCTTTCGTAGCGGGGCCCTCCAAGAGACCCAGTACTTC. Translated, it gives CASSFRSGALQETQYF.

J is TRBJ2-1 and V is TRBV19; TRBD1 matches at 10 bases. The germline gives CDR1 LNHDA, CDR2 SQIVND (reference sequence). This CDR3 region has 15 residues. Unmatched junction bases numbered 10, after V lost 5 bases and J lost 9 bases. CDR3 sequence reads: CASSPRDRGAAEQFF. Here the CDR3 DNA reads TGTGCCAGTAGTCCACGGGACAGGGGTGCCGCTGAGCAGTTCTTC.

The rearrangement links TRBV4-2 to TRBJ2-3; TRBD1 might be the D (7 bases). Trimming removed 3 bases at V and 4 bases at J, with 17 bases between. This CDR3 is built from 16 residues. Germline loops: CDR1 LGHNA, CDR2 YNFKEQ. The CDR3 DNA follows: TGTGCCAGCAGCCAGGGGGGACAGAAAAGGGCAGATACGCAGTATTTT. Translation gives CASSQGGQKRADTQYF.

This clonotype occurred many times. The CDR3 region is CASSQGRNTDTQYF. CDR3 DNA: TGTGCCAGCAGCCAAGGGCGGAACACAGATACGCAGTATTTT. This sequence joins TRBV4-2 and TRBJ2-3; D is unresolved. The CDR3 has 14 amino acids. Germline V gene sequence: CDR1 LGHNA, CDR2 YNFKEQ. The V gene lost 1 base and the J gene lost 2 bases, with 7 bases spanning the gap.

As to this clonotype: The junction departs from the called germline gene at one end, perhaps through a read error. CDR3 bases: TGTGTCAGCTCACCCGGACAGTCCAATCAGCCCCAGCATTTT. Protein sequence: CVSSPGQSNQPQHF. The J gene is TRBJ1-5, the V gene TRBV18, with TRBD1 as a possible D gene (6 bases). CDR3 length: 14 residues. Germline lookup yields CDR1 KGHSH and CDR2 LQKENI.

This clonotype was recorded at least ten times. The rearrangement links TRBV7-2 to TRBJ2-7; TRBD1 is a possible D gene (6 bases). The CDR3 is 15 residues long. Germline V gene sequence: CDR1 SGHTA, CDR2 FQGNSA. Trimming pared 1 base from V and 6 bases from J, leaving 16 bases between. As DNA, the CDR3 is TGTGCCAGCAGCTTAGGGACAGCTATCCTTTCCGAGCAGTACTTC. Encoded protein: CASSLGTAILSEQYF.

The chain uses TRBV20-1 and TRBJ2-1; 12 nucleotides agree with TRBD2. V lost 3 bases to trimming and J lost 7 bases; unmatched junction nucleotides: 10. Germline CDR1 reads DFQATT; CDR2 reads SNEGSKA (reference sequence). The CDR3 consists of 16 residues. This CDR3 reads CSASPSGGAARNEQFF. CDR3 sequence (DNA): TGCAGTGCTAGCCCTAGCGGGGGGGCCGCGCGGAATGAGCAGTTCTTC.

This clonotype appeared many times. The V call is TRBV9, the J call TRBJ1-2; D call uncertain. V was pared by 4 bases and J by 2 bases, with 15 bases between. Germline assignment: CDR1 SGDLS and CDR2 YYNGEE. CDR3 length: 15 residues. CDR3 sequence: CASSKHPAENYGYTF. The CDR3 coding sequence is TGTGCCAGCAGCAAACATCCGGCGGAAAACTATGGCTACACCTTC.

The genes are TRBV5-1 and TRBJ2-3; 7 bases map to TRBD2. This CDR3 has 15 amino acids. Trimming at V came to 5 bases and at J to 5 bases, leaving 11 bases not matched to a gene. In germline, CDR1 is SGHRS, CDR2 YFSETQ. CDR3 protein: CASRFGGVGEDTQYF. The CDR3 DNA reads TGCGCCAGCAGGTTTGGGGGGGTAGGAGAAGATACGCAGTATTTT.